Following are 16 T cell receptor beta chains from one sample sequenced in a study of neoadjuvant anti-PD-1 for oral cavity cancer. Clones were read by immunoSEQ multiplex PCR, and TCRdb kept only the in-frame ones, dropping some. The sample carries roughly 14,000 clones, roughly 68% recorded once. Material: PBMCs, obtained before nivolumab (anti-PD-1) treatment. Receptor source: a person between 40 and 79 years old with oral cavity squamous cell carcinoma.

The chain couples TRBV11-3 to TRBJ2-1; 8 bases are shared with TRBD2. V dropped 5 bases and J dropped 5; count of bases not matched to a gene: 14. The CDR3 contains 17 residues. Looked up from germline, CDR1 is SGHNT and CDR2 is YENEEA. In DNA, the CDR3 is TGTGCCAGCAGCGACAGCTGGGGACGGGAGGGCCACAATGAGCAGTTCTTC. It yields the protein CASSDSWGREGHNEQFF.

This clone has more than one count but fewer than ten. The chain carries TRBV7-8 and TRBJ2-3; D is ambiguous. V was trimmed by 5 bases and J by 0 bases, leaving 27 bases between them. The CDR3 is 20 amino acids. Germline V CDR1 and CDR2: SGHVS, FQNEAQ. The CDR3 DNA reads as TGTGCCAGCAGCCATACACCGGTTCGGCGGAAGATATCTAGCACAGATACGCAGTATTTT. It is translated as CASSHTPVRRKISSTDTQYF.

This clone was detected a few times. This chain uses TRBV9 with TRBJ2-1, with 7 bases that match TRBD1. The junction had 4 bases not matched to a gene; V was cut back by 0 bases and J by 4 bases. CDR3 length equals 15 residues. The germline CDR1 and CDR2 sequences are SGDLS and YYNGEE. CDR3 nucleotides: TGTGCCAGCAGCGTAGATGGGACAGATTACAATGAGCAGTTCTTC. Protein: CASSVDGTDYNEQFF.

This chain joins TRBV5-1 and TRBJ2-7, with 12 bases lining up with TRBD2. This CDR3 spans 19 amino acids. Germline lookup yields CDR1 SGHRS and CDR2 YFSETQ. The junction had 15 bases not matched to a gene; V was cut back by 3 bases and J by 2 bases. The CDR3 sequence: CASSSGLRGTSGFTYEQYF. The CDR3 nucleotides are TGCGCCAGCAGCTCGGGTCTCAGGGGGACTAGCGGGTTTACCTACGAGCAGTACTTC.

The chain has TRBV5-1 and TRBJ2-3; 7 nucleotides line up with TRBD2. Trimming cost V 4 bases and J 1 base; bases outside gene matches: 3. The CDR3 spans 14 residues. Germline lookup yields CDR1 SGHRS and CDR2 YFSETQ. CDR3 nucleotide sequence: TGCGCCAGCAGCGGTACTAGCGGCACAGATACGCAGTATTTT. Protein product: CASSGTSGTDTQYF.

The chain is built from TRBV6-6 and TRBJ2-7; tentatively, D is TRBD2 (6 bases). CDR1 MNHNY and CDR2 SVGAGI come from the germline V gene (reference sequence). V was pared by 2 bases and J by 9 bases, with 23 bases between. CDR3 length: 16 residues. The CDR3 sequence: CASSYTSGGDLRGQYF. CDR3 nucleotide sequence: TGTGCCAGCAGTTACACGTCCGGGGGTGACCTACGTGGGCAGTACTTC.

This chain connects TRBV6-1 to TRBJ1-2; TRBD1 aligns across 7 bases. The germline V gene encodes CDR1 MNHNS and CDR2 SASEGT. Trimming removed 9 bases from V and 4 bases from J; junction bases left unmatched: 8. CDR3 length: 13 amino acids. This chain's CDR3 is CARLNRGLYGYTF. DNA for the CDR3: TGTGCCAGGCTCAACAGGGGACTCTATGGCTACACCTTC.

The chain joins TRBV19 to TRBJ2-3, with 9 bases lining up with TRBD1. The germline V gene has CDR1 LNHDA and CDR2 SQIVND (reference sequence). The ends lost 3 bases at V and 4 bases at J; junction bases unmatched: 5. This CDR3 spans 15 amino acids. The CDR3 loop reads CASSMRDRVADTQYF. The CDR3 DNA follows: TGTGCCAGTAGTATGCGGGACAGGGTTGCAGATACGCAGTATTTT.

This clone was detected only once. The chain links TRBV9 to TRBJ1-2, with unresolved D. Germline V gene sequence: CDR1 SGDLS, CDR2 YYNGEE. The ends were cut back, 4 bases at V and 2 bases at J, with 12 bases in the middle. This CDR3 region has 14 residues. The CDR3 region has the DNA TGTGCCAGCAGCCCTAGTCGAGTAAACTATGGCTACACCTTC. Amino acid sequence: CASSPSRVNYGYTF.

This rearrangement joins TRBV28 to TRBJ1-2; D perhaps matches TRBD1 (5 bases). Trimming took off 11 bases at V and 4 bases at J, with 26 bases between the two ends. The CDR3 has 16 amino acids. In germline, CDR1 is MDHEN, CDR2 SYDVKM. CDR3 DNA: TGTGCCTGCTACGGGGGAGGGCACGGGAACCTCTATGGCTACACCTTC. It codes for CACYGGGHGNLYGYTF.

The chain joins TRBV10-2 to TRBJ2-7; 10 nucleotides line up with TRBD1. Germline CDR1 reads WSHSY; CDR2 reads SAAADI. The CDR3 covers 14 residues. V gave up 6 bases and J gave up 3 bases; unmatched junction bases: 5. The CDR3, as DNA: TGCGCCAGCAGAGAGACAGGGGGCGTCTACGAGCAGTACTTC. Protein: CASRETGGVYEQYF.

The chain links TRBV6-5 to TRBJ2-5, with 7 bases fitting TRBD1. This CDR3 region has 13 residues. The trim removed 2 bases at V and 4 bases at J, leaving 1 base unmatched. The germline V gene encodes CDR1 MNHEY and CDR2 SVGAGI. This CDR3 reads CASSYRGRETQYF. CDR3 bases: TGTGCCAGCAGTTACAGGGGGCGAGAGACCCAGTACTTC.

V usage is TRBV2 and J usage is TRBJ1-1; D possibly corresponds to TRBD1 (6 bases). Germline lookup yields CDR1 SNHLY and CDR2 FYNNEI. V lost 6 bases to trimming and J lost 1 base, with 18 bases between them. The CDR3 loop spans 16 amino acids. CDR3 loop: CASRKRIQGTNTEAFF. The CDR3 nucleotides read TGTGCCAGCAGGAAACGAATACAGGGAACGAACACTGAAGCTTTCTTT.

This chain joins TRBV15 and TRBJ1-1; unclear D gene. CDR1 is LNHNV and CDR2 is YYDKDF in the germline V gene (reference sequence). Trimming removed 6 bases at V and 0 bases at J, with 2 bases between. The CDR3 extends over 11 amino acids. The CDR3 DNA reads as TGTGCCACCAGGGTGAACACTGAAGCTTTCTTT. Residues: CATRVNTEAFF.

The V call is TRBV27, the J call TRBJ1-4; D might be TRBD1 (5 bases). This CDR3 comprises 18 residues. V lost 5 bases, J lost 5 bases, and 24 bases lay in between. CDR1 is MNHEY and CDR2 is SMNVEV in the germline V gene (reference sequence). CDR3 in amino acids: CASSRAPGRGTGNEKLFF. The CDR3 DNA sequence: TGTGCCAGCAGTCGGGCTCCGGGACGGGGGACGGGAAATGAAAAACTGTTTTTT.

This clone came up a few times. The V call is TRBV27, the J call TRBJ1-1; tentative D call: TRBD1 (6 bases). V lost 2 bases to trimming and J lost 0 bases, with 13 bases between them. The CDR3 length is 16 residues. The germline gives CDR1 MNHEY, CDR2 SMNVEV (reference sequence). CDR3 sequence: CASSLKGGRVNTEAFF. The CDR3 DNA reads TGTGCCAGCAGTTTAAAAGGGGGTCGGGTGAACACTGAAGCTTTCTTT.